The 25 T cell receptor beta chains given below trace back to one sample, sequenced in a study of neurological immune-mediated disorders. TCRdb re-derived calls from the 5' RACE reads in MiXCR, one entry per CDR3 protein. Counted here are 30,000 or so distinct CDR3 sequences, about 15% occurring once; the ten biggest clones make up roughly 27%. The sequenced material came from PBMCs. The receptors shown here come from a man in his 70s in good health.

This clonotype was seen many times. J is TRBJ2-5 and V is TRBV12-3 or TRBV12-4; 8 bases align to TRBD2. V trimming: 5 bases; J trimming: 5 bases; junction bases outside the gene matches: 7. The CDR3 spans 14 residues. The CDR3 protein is CASSPGGGRETQYF. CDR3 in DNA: TGTGCCAGCAGTCCCGGGGGGGGTCGGGAGACCCAGTACTTC.

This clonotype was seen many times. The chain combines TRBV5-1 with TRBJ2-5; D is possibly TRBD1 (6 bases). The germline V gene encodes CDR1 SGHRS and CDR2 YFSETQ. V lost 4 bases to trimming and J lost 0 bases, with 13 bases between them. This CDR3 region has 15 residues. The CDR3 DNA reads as TGCGCCAGCAGCGCTCCAGGGGCAAACCAAGAGACCCAGTACTTC. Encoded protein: CASSAPGANQETQYF.

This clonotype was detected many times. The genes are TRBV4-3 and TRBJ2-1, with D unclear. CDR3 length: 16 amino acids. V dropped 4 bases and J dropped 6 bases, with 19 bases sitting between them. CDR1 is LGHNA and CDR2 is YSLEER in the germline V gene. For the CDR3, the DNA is TGCGCCAGCAGCCCCCAATGGCCCCAGATTGGCAATGAGCAGTTCTTC. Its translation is CASSPQWPQIGNEQFF.

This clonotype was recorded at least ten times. The CDR3 coding sequence is TGTGCCAGCAGGCTGACAGGGATATATGGCTACACCTTC. As protein: CASRLTGIYGYTF. The rearrangement joins TRBV12-3 or TRBV12-4 to TRBJ1-2, with TRBD1 matching 7 bases. This CDR3 region has 13 residues. V gave up 6 bases and J gave up 5 bases; unmatched junction bases: 6.

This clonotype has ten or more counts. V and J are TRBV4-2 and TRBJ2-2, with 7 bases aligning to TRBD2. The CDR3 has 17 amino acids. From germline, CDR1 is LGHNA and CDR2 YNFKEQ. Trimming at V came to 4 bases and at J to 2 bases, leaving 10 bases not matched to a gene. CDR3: CASSPQGSGGNTGELFF. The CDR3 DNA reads TGTGCCAGCAGCCCCCAAGGGTCGGGGGGTAACACCGGGGAGCTGTTTTTT.

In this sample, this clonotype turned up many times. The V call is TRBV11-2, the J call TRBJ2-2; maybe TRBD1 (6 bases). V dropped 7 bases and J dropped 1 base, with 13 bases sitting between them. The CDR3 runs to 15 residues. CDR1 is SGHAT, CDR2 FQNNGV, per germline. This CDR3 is CASKPRGGNTGELFF. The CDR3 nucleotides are TGTGCCAGCAAACCAAGAGGGGGGAACACCGGGGAGCTGTTTTTT.

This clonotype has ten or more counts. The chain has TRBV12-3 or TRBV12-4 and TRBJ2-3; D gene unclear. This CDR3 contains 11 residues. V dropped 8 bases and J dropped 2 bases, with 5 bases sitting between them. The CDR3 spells CASSYTDTQYF. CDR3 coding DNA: TGTGCCAGCTCCTACACAGATACGCAGTATTTT.

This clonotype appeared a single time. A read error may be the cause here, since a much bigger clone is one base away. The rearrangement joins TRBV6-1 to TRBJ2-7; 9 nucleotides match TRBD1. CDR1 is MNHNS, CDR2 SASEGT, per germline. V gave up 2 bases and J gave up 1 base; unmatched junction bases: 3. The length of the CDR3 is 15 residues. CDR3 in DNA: TGTGCCAGCAGTGAACGGGGGACAGGGTCCTACGAGCAGTACTTC. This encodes CASSERGTGSYEQYF.

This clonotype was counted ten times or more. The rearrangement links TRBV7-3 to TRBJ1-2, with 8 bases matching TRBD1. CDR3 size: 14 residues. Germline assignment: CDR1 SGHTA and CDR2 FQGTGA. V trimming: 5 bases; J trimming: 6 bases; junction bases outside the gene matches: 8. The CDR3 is CASSPGDRMNGYTF. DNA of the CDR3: TGTGCCAGCAGCCCCGGGGACAGGATGAATGGCTACACCTTC.

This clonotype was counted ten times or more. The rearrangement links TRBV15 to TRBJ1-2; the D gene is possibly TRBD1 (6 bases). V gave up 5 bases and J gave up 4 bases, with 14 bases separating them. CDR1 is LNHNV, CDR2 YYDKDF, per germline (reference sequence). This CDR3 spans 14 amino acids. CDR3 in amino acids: CATSEGGDIYGYTF. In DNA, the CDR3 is TGTGCCACCAGCGAAGGGGGGGATATCTATGGCTACACCTTC. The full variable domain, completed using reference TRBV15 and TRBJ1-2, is DAMVIQNPRYQVTQFGKPVTLSCSQTLNHNVMYWYQQKSSQAPKLLFHYYDKDFNNEADTPDNFQSRRPNTSFCFLDIRSPGLGDTAMYLCATSEGGDIYGYTFGSGTRLTVV.

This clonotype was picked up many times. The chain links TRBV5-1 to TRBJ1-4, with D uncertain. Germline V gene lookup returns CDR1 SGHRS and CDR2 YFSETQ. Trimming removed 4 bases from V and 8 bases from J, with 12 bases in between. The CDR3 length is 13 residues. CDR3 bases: TGCGCCAGCAGCCGCTTGACGGAGGAAAAACTGTTTTTT. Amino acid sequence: CASSRLTEEKLFF.

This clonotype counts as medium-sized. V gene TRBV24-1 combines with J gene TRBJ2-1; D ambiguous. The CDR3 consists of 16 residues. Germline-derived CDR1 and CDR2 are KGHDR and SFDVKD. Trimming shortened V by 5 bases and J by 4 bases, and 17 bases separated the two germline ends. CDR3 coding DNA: TGTGCCACCAGTGGTTCCGGAGACATAACATACAATGAGCAGTTCTTC. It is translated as CATSGSGDITYNEQFF.

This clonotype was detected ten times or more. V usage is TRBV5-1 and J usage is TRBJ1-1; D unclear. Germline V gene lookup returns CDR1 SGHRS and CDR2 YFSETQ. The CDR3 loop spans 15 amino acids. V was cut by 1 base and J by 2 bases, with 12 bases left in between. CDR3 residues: CASSLFTAGNTEAFF. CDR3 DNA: TGCGCCAGCAGCTTGTTTACTGCCGGAAACACTGAAGCTTTCTTT.

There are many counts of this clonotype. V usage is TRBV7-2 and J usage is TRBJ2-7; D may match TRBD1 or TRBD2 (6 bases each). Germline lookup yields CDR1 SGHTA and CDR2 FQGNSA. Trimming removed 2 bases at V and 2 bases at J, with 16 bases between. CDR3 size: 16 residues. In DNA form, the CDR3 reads TGTGCCAGCAGCTTATTGATGGGGGGCCTTACCTACGAGCAGTACTTC. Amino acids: CASSLLMGGLTYEQYF. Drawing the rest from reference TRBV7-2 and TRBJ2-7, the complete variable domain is GAGVSQSPSNKVTEKGKDVELRCDPISGHTALYWYRQSLGQGLEFLIYFQGNSAPDKSGLPSDRFSAERTGGSVSTLTIQRTQQEDSAVYLCASSLLMGGLTYEQYFGPGTRLTVT.

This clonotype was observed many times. CDR3 nucleotide sequence: TGCAGTGCCCCCGGGACTAGCTCTTGGGATACGCAGTATTTT. Translation: CSAPGTSSWDTQYF. The gene calls are TRBV20-1 and TRBJ2-3; 9 bases are shared with TRBD2. The CDR3 contains 14 residues. CDR1 is DFQATT, CDR2 SNEGSKA, per germline (reference sequence). V lost 6 bases and J lost 6; bases outside the gene matches: 10.

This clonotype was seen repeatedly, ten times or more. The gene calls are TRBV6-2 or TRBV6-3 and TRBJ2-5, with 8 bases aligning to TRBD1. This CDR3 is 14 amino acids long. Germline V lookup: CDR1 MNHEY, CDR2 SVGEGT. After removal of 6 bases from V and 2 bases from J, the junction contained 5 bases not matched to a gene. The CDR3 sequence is CASREDRGQETQYF. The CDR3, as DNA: TGTGCCAGCAGGGAAGACAGGGGTCAAGAGACCCAGTACTTC.

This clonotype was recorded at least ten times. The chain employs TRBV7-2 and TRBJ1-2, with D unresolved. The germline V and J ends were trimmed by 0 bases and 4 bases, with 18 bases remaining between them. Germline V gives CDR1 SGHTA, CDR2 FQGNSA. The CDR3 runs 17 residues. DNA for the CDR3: TGTGCCAGCAGCTTAGCGCTCGGCCAACTTCCCCTCTATGGCTACACCTTC. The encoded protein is CASSLALGQLPLYGYTF.

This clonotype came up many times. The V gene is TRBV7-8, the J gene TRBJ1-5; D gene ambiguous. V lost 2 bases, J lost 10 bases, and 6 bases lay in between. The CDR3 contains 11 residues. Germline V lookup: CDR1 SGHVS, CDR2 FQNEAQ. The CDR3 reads CASSLRGPQHF. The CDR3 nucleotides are TGTGCCAGCAGCTTAAGAGGCCCCCAGCATTTT.

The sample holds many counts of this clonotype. The DNA of the CDR3 is TGTGCCAGCAGTTACTCGACTGGTTACACTGAAGCTTTCTTT. Translation: CASSYSTGYTEAFF. This chain joins TRBV6-5 and TRBJ1-1; D is ambiguous. V was cut by 0 bases and J by 3 bases, with 8 bases left in between. CDR3 length: 14 amino acids. CDR1 is MNHEY and CDR2 is SVGAGI in the germline V gene.

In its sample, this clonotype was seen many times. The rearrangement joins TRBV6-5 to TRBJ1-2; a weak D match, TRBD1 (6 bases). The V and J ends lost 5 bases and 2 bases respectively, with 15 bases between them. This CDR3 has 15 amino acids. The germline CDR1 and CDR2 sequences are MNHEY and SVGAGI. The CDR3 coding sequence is TGTGCCAGCAGTCCTGGCCTAGGACAGAACTATGGCTACACCTTC. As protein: CASSPGLGQNYGYTF.

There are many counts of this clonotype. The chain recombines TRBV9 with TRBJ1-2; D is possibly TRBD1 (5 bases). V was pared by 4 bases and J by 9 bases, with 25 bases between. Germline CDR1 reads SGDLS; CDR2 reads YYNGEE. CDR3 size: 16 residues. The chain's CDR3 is CASSPSYYGGTGSYTF. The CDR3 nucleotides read TGTGCCAGCAGCCCGTCCTACTATGGGGGGACGGGGAGCTACACCTTC.

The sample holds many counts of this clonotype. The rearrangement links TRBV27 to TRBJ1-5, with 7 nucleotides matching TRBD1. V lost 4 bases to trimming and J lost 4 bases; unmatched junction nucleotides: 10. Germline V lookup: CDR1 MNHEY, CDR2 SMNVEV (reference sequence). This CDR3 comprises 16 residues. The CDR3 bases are TGTGCCAGCAGTTATCGGACAGGATGGGGGAATCAGCCCCAGCATTTT. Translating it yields CASSYRTGWGNQPQHF.

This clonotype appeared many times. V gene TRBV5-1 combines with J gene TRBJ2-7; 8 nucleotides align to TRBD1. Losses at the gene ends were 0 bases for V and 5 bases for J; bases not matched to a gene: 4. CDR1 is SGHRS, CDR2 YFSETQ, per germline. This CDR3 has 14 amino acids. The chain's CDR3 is CASSLGQGFHEQYF. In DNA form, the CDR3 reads TGCGCCAGCAGCTTGGGACAGGGGTTTCACGAGCAGTACTTC.

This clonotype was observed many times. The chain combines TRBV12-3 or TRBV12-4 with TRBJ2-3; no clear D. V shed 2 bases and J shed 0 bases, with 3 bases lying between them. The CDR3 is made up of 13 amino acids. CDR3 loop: CASSLSSTDTQYF. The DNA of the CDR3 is TGTGCCAGCAGTTTATCAAGCACAGATACGCAGTATTTT.

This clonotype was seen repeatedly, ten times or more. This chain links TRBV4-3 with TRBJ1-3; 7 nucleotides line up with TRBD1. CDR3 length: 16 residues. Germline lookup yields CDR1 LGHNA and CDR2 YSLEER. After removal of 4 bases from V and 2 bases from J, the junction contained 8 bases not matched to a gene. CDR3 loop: CASSRRYQGAGNTIYF. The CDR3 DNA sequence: TGCGCCAGCAGCCGCAGATACCAGGGGGCTGGAAACACCATATATTTT.